The rows below give T cell receptor beta chains drawn from one sample of a study of cytomegalovirus exposure and HLA in healthy donors. Data came from immunoSEQ multiplex PCR; TCRdb stores just in-frame clones and leaves some out. The sample consists of under 150,000 clones, 70% to 80% of them appearing once. The sequencing input was PBMCs. The origin of the receptors is a woman in her forties or fifties in good health and CMV-seronegative. Each CDR3 is given with its conserved first and last residue. A D gene is named only where the DNA matches it firmly. The size field is filled for only some rows; it gives once, few, many or a size class.

d_call	clone_size	j_call	v_call	cdr3_nt	cdr3_aa
.	.	TRBJ1-1	TRBV2	TGTGCCAGCAAACAGGGTTGGAAAACTGAAGCTTTCTTT	CASKQGWKTEAFF
TRBD2	.	TRBJ2-1	TRBV27	TGTGCCAGCAGTTCCCGAGGGACTAGCGGGGGGGCAAGTCGGTTCTTC	CASSSRGTSGGASRFF
TRBD2	.	TRBJ2-7	TRBV5-1	TGCGCCAGCAGCTTGGGACTAGCGGGGTTCAACTCCTACGAGCAGTACTTC	CASSLGLAGFNSYEQYF
TRBD1	many	TRBJ1-1	TRBV6-6	TGTGCCAGCAGTGGACAGGGTCGGACTGAAGCTTTCTTT	CASSGQGRTEAFF
.	few	TRBJ1-3	TRBV11-2	TGTGCCAGCAGGAACGTACAGGGAAGGGGAGGAAACACCATATATTTT	CASRNVQGRGGNTIYF
.	.	TRBJ1-2	TRBV4-2	TGTGCCAGCAGCCAAGATCGGGTGGAAGGCTACACCTTC	CASSQDRVEGYTF
.	.	TRBJ1-2	TRBV6-6	TGTGCCAGCAGTTGGAGAAATAACTATGGCTACACCTTC	CASSWRNNYGYTF
.	.	TRBJ2-4	TRBV6-5	TGTGCCAGCAGTACCTCCCTTAGCAAAAACATTCAGTACTTC	CASSTSLSKNIQYF
TRBD1	few	TRBJ1-1	TRBV7-9	TGTGCCAGCAGCTTTGTCGACAGGGAGAACACTGAAGCTTTCTTT	CASSFVDRENTEAFF
.	once	TRBJ2-3	TRBV27	TGTGCCAGCAGTTTATTAGGCGGAGCCACAGATACGCAGTATTTT	CASSLLGGATDTQYF
TRBD1	.	TRBJ1-2	TRBV28	TGTGCCAGCACCGAGACAGGGGAACTTAACTATGGCTACACCTTC	CASTETGELNYGYTF
.	once	TRBJ2-7	TRBV27	TGTGCCAGCGGGGAGGACTTTATAAACGAGCAGTACTTC	CASGEDFINEQYF
TRBD1	few	TRBJ1-2	TRBV7-2	TGTGCCAGCAGCTTAGTTGGACAGGGGGCGCCTAAGGGCTACACCTTC	CASSLVGQGAPKGYTF
TRBD1	few	TRBJ2-3	TRBV5-4	TGTGCCAGCAGACTGGACAGGGGAGCAGATACGCAGTATTTT	CASRLDRGADTQYF
.	.	TRBJ1-1	TRBV7-9	TGTGCCAGCAGCTCGACAGAGCTTGCTGAAGCTTTCTTT	CASSSTELAEAFF
.	.	TRBJ1-2	TRBV4-2	TGTGCCAGCAGCCAAGATAGGACCAGGGGTTTACAGTTTGGGAACTATGGCTACACCTTC	CASSQDRTRGLQFGNYGYTF
TRBD2	few	TRBJ2-5	TRBV5-4	TGTGCCAGCAGCCCCGGTCCCGGGGGGCAAGAGACCCAGTACTTC	CASSPGPGGQETQYF
.	.	TRBJ1-1	TRBV19	TGTGCCAGTACCAAATCCCCCTCCGGCAGGGGCACTGAAGCTTTCTTT	CASTKSPSGRGTEAFF
TRBD1	.	TRBJ1-6	TRBV7-3	TGTGCCAGCAGCCTACAAGGGGACAGGAATTCACCCCTCCACTTT	CASSLQGDRNSPLHF
TRBD1	.	TRBJ1-2	TRBV4-3	TGCGCCAGCAGCCAAGGGTACAGGGGGGGTAGGGGTGGCTACACCTTC	CASSQGYRGGRGGYTF
.	.	TRBJ1-1	TRBV7-9	TGTGCCAGCACCTCAACTATTGAAGCTTTCTTT	CASTSTIEAFF
.	.	TRBJ1-5	TRBV27	TGTGCCAGCAGGCCAAACGCCAGGCGCTATCAGCCCCAGCATTTT	CASRPNARRYQPQHF
.	.	TRBJ2-7	TRBV27	TGTGCCAGCAGTTTATTTGGGAGTAGGGGCCAGGGGATTTACGAGCAGTACTTC	CASSLFGSRGQGIYEQYF
.	.	TRBJ1-5	TRBV6-1	TGTGCCAGCAGTGCTGGGGAGGGGGATCAGCCCCAGCATTTT	CASSAGEGDQPQHF
.	.	TRBJ2-7	TRBV5-1	TGCGCCAGCAGCTCCCCCTCGCCTGACTTGAATCGGGGGAGAAGCTCCTACGAGCAGTACTTC	CASSSPSPDLNRGRSSYEQYF
TRBD1	.	TRBJ2-7	TRBV6-5	TGTGCCAGCAGTTACGGCGGGACAGGTGACTACGAGCAGTACTTC	CASSYGGTGDYEQYF
TRBD2	.	TRBJ2-1	TRBV29-1	TGCAGCGTAGTGGCGGGGGGGCTCGGTAATGAGCAGTTCTTC	CSVVAGGLGNEQFF
.	.	TRBJ1-1	TRBV6-5	TGTGCCAGCAGTCAAGCACCTAACACTGAAGCTTTCTTT	CASSQAPNTEAFF
TRBD2	.	TRBJ2-3	TRBV11-3	TGTGCCAGCAGCTTAGGGCGGGGGTTCCAGGCAGATACGCAGTATTTT	CASSLGRGFQADTQYF
TRBD1	once	TRBJ2-7	TRBV28	TGTGCCAGCAGTCCCAGGGGGCAGTTCGAGCAGTACTTC	CASSPRGQFEQYF
.	once	TRBJ1-4	TRBV27	TGTGCCAGCAGTTTGAAGCCAGGCAATGAAAAACTGTTTTTT	CASSLKPGNEKLFF
TRBD1	.	TRBJ1-6	TRBV7-2	TGTGCCAGCAGCTTAAGGGGGCTTGGTTCACCCCTCCACTTT	CASSLRGLGSPLHF
.	.	TRBJ1-6	TRBV2	TGTGCCAGCACGCCGGGGGGCAATCCACCCCTCCACTTT	CASTPGGNPPLHF
TRBD1	.	TRBJ1-1	TRBV10-1	TGCGCCAGCACCGACAGGGGAGGCACTGAAGCTTTCTTT	CASTDRGGTEAFF
.	.	TRBJ2-7	TRBV6-6	TGTGCCAGCAGCACTTTTCCCGGTACCCCCTACGAGCAGTACTTC	CASSTFPGTPYEQYF
TRBD1	.	TRBJ1-2	TRBV28	TGTGCCAGCAGTGCCGACCGACAGGGTGCCCCTGGCTACACCTTC	CASSADRQGAPGYTF
TRBD1	.	TRBJ1-1	TRBV4-2	TGTGCCAGCAGCGCAACAGGGGAGGTTGGGAACACTGAAGCTTTCTTT	CASSATGEVGNTEAFF
TRBD1	.	TRBJ2-5	TRBV7-8	TGTGCCAGCAGCTTAACCGGGACAGGGTCGTACCAAGAGACCCAGTACTTC	CASSLTGTGSYQETQYF
TRBD1	few	TRBJ1-4	TRBV11-2	TGTGCCAGCAGCCCGTGGACAGGCCCTAATGAAAAACTGTTTTTT	CASSPWTGPNEKLFF
TRBD2	.	TRBJ2-5	TRBV7-2	TGTGCCAGCAGCTTAGGGGCGGCGGGGGGAGGCCAAGAGACCCAGTACTTC	CASSLGAAGGGQETQYF